The TCR beta chain described here comes from a study of PD-1 blockade in classical Hodgkin lymphoma. General study findings and limits: Patients who responded completely had about the same baseline diversity as newly diagnosed patients. Only CD4+ TCR diversity, not CD8+, had risen significantly by C4D1. A reduction in baseline TCR diversity was reportedly seen in newly diagnosed patients relative to healthy donors. Some patients began nivolumab under 1 year after ASCT. These patients were excluded from later analyses.

Time point denoted: cycle 4 day 1 (C4D1), after less than 7 weeks of nivolumab. Brentuximab vedotin exposure varied, and every patient relapsed after autologous stem cell transplantation. In regard to this clone: The target antigen is unknown.

The germline V gene has CDR1 ENHRY and CDR2 SYGVKD. With V trimmed by 3 bases and J by 2 bases, 9 bases remained unmatched. CDR3 length: 16 residues. TCRdb's copy holds only in-frame clones and misses some; the assay was immunoSEQ multiplex PCR. Of 100,000 or so clones listed, around nine tenths are singletons. The receptor's source is a human donor with classical Hodgkin lymphoma. Here the sequenced sample was peripheral blood mononuclear cells (PBMCs), taken before the fourth cycle of nivolumab. The chain employs TRBV10-3 and TRBJ2-7; TRBD2 agrees at 8 bases. The DNA of the CDR3 is TGTGCCATCAGTGACGAGAGGCGGGAGGTAACCTACGAGCAGTACTTC. Its protein product is CAISDERREVTYEQYF.